This T cell receptor beta chain was captured by sequencing in a study of PD-L1 blockade in urothelial cancer. Study background: Male sex and bladder-origin urothelial cancer characterized about 90% of the 29 patients.

CDR3 length: 14 amino acids. Germline CDR1 is SGHAT and CDR2 is FQNNGV. Trimming removed 0 bases at V and 6 bases at J, with 6 bases between. The method was immunoSEQ multiplex PCR; TCRdb's version includes in-frame clones alone and lacks a portion of them. The profile shows under 100,000 clones, 82% of them singletons. In this sample, this clone turned up a few times. The receptor was isolated from a man between 65 and 85 years old with urothelial cancer. V and J are TRBV11-2 and TRBJ2-6; D is uncertain. Sequences were derived from PBMCs, sampled around atezolizumab (anti-PD-L1) treatment. CDR3 DNA sequence: TGTGCCAGCAGCTTAGATCGGTTGGCCAACGTCCTGACTTTC. Encoded protein: CASSLDRLANVLTF.